Each of the 14 T cell receptor beta chains below was sequenced from the same sample in a study of T-cell reconstitution after alpha-beta-depleted transplantation in children. It was with unique molecular identifiers that the TCRbeta library was prepared. TCRdb passed the PCR reads through MiXCR, listing each CDR3 protein once. This table holds almost 400,000 distinct CDR3 sequences, just over 20% found once. This sample comprised PBMCs from the stem cell graft donor, obtained from the stem cell graft. These receptor sequences come from a human donor who donated a stem cell graft to a child with acute myeloid leukemia.

The rearrangement uses TRBV12-3 or TRBV12-4 and TRBJ2-5; the D gene is possibly TRBD1 (6 bases). The CDR3 extends over 15 amino acids. The germline V and J ends were trimmed by 6 bases and 5 bases, with 19 bases remaining between them. The CDR3, as DNA: TGTGCCAGCAGGGACAGTATTCGAGCTGGGGAGACCCAGTACTTC. It codes for CASRDSIRAGETQYF.

The chain is built from TRBV9 and TRBJ2-7; D not certain. Germline CDR1 is SGDLS and CDR2 is YYNGEE. The CDR3 spans 15 residues. V lost 1 base, J lost 5 bases, and 16 bases lay in between. CDR3 residues: CASSVYGNLQDEQYF. The CDR3 DNA sequence: TGTGCCAGCAGCGTATACGGAAACCTCCAGGACGAGCAGTACTTC.

This clonotype was detected only once. The chain joins TRBV9 to TRBJ1-1; weak D call: TRBD1 (5 bases). The CDR3 spans 18 residues. V lost 0 bases, J lost 1 base, and 19 bases lay in between. CDR1 and CDR2 (germline): SGDLS, YYNGEE. The CDR3, as DNA: TGTGCCAGCAGCGTAGAAGCCTTCAGGGCTGGGGGGAACACTGAAGCTTTCTTT. Residues: CASSVEAFRAGGNTEAFF.

This rearrangement joins TRBV28 to TRBJ2-1, with TRBD1 as a possible D gene (5 bases). The CDR3 runs 17 residues. V was trimmed by 7 bases and J by 0 bases, leaving 19 bases between them. The germline V gene has CDR1 MDHEN and CDR2 SYDVKM. CDR3 bases: TGTGCCAGCACTGGACACCCCGTACGTTACTCCTACAATGAGCAGTTCTTC. Translation: CASTGHPVRYSYNEQFF.

The genes are TRBV20-1 and TRBJ1-4, with 8 bases aligning to TRBD1. The CDR3 covers 13 residues. V trimming: 4 bases; J trimming: 10 bases; junction bases outside the gene matches: 8. From germline, CDR1 is DFQATT and CDR2 SNEGSKA (reference sequence). CDR3 bases: TGCAGTGCTACGGCAGGGGGCTTTGGAAAACTGTTTTTT. It codes for CSATAGGFGKLFF.

This chain uses TRBV10-3 with TRBJ2-3, with D hard to call. Trimming cost V 4 bases and J 2 bases, with 10 bases left between them. The CDR3 consists of 14 residues. Germline V gene data show CDR1 as ENHRY and CDR2 as SYGVKD. For the CDR3, the DNA is TGTGCCATCAGTGCTGGCACCAACACAGATACGCAGTATTTT. Its protein is CAISAGTNTDTQYF.

This clonotype was detected ten times or more. V usage is TRBV7-8 and J usage is TRBJ1-5; D is undetermined. The CDR3 is 14 residues long. Germline CDR1 is SGHVS and CDR2 is FQNEAQ. V was shortened by 8 bases and J by 1 base, with 12 bases between the two germline ends. As DNA, the CDR3 is TGTGCCAGCCGGGCAGGAGCAAGCAATCAGCCCCAGCATTTT. It encodes CASRAGASNQPQHF.

The chain combines TRBV5-1 with TRBJ2-3; 8 bases map to TRBD2. This CDR3 has 15 amino acids. J lost 2 bases, V lost 0 bases, and 2 bases had no gene match. Germline values: CDR1 SGHRS, CDR2 YFSETQ. This CDR3 reads CASSLATSDTDTQYF. The CDR3 region has the DNA TGCGCCAGCAGCTTGGCGACTAGCGACACAGATACGCAGTATTTT.

This clonotype was seen at least ten times. This sequence joins TRBV28 and TRBJ2-1; D might be TRBD2 (6 bases). The germline CDR1 and CDR2 sequences are MDHEN and SYDVKM. The CDR3 runs to 12 residues. Trimming stripped 3 bases from V and 10 bases from J, with 10 bases between. CDR3 protein: CASSLSGQEQFF. The CDR3 DNA reads TGTGCCAGCAGTTTGAGCGGGCAGGAGCAGTTCTTC.

The DNA of the CDR3 is TGCGCCAGCAGCCGAGACAGGGGGCCCTACGAGCAGTACGTC. Translation gives CASSRDRGPYEQYV. The genes are TRBV4-3 and TRBJ2-7; 10 bases map to TRBD1. V was pared by 4 bases and J by 2 bases, with 2 bases of the junction left unmatched. The CDR3 totals 14 residues. Germline V gene data show CDR1 as LGHNA and CDR2 as YSLEER.

In its sample, this clonotype was seen many times. The chain carries TRBV27 and TRBJ2-5; the D gene could be TRBD1 or TRBD2 (5 bases each). Germline-derived CDR1 and CDR2 are MNHEY and SMNVEV (reference sequence). The CDR3 spans 15 residues. V lost 2 bases to trimming and J lost 5 bases, with 15 bases between them. Here the CDR3 reads CASSLAGAFGETQYF. For the CDR3, the DNA is TGTGCCAGCAGTTTAGCCGGGGCTTTTGGGGAGACCCAGTACTTC.

This clonotype was observed a handful of times. V is TRBV18 and J is TRBJ2-7, with D possibly being TRBD1 (7 bases). V shed 1 base and J shed 0 bases, with 10 bases lying between them. Looked up from germline, CDR1 is KGHSH and CDR2 is LQKENI. CDR3 length: 15 amino acids. The CDR3 DNA sequence: TGTGCCAGCTCACCACGGCGGGACAGCTCCTACGAGCAGTACTTC. As protein: CASSPRRDSSYEQYF.

This clonotype has just one count. The CDR3 region has the DNA TGTGCCAGCAGTTTCATAGCGGGAGAGATGGACGAGCAGTACTTC. It encodes CASSFIAGEMDEQYF. The chain employs TRBV12-3 or TRBV12-4 and TRBJ2-7; TRBD2 matches at 9 bases. The CDR3 is made up of 15 amino acids. J was trimmed by 5 bases and V by 3 bases; bases with no gene match: 8.

This clonotype was seen a few times. The rearrangement joins TRBV20-1 to TRBJ2-7, with TRBD2 identical over 13 bases. Per germline, CDR1 DFQATT and CDR2 SNEGSKA (reference sequence). J lost 10 bases, V lost 5 bases, and 5 bases had no gene match. The CDR3 has 12 residues. CDR3 coding DNA: TGCAGTGCTGTCGGGACTAGCGGGATACAGTACTTC. Translating gives CSAVGTSGIQYF.